These 30 T cell receptor beta chains were all obtained from the same sample, sequenced in a study of T cell responses to AZD1222 COVID-19 vaccine. Assay used: immunoSEQ multiplex PCR; TCRdb lists only in-frame clones, some missing. The data show 100,000 or so clones, roughly nine tenths seen once. The starting material was peripheral blood, obtained 28 days after the second AZD1222 dose. These receptors were collected from an adult who received the AZD1222 COVID-19 vaccine.

This clone was seen only once. V gene TRBV18 combines with J gene TRBJ1-2; D call uncertain. The CDR3 runs to 14 residues. The germline V gene encodes CDR1 KGHSH and CDR2 LQKENI. V gave up 5 bases and J gave up 5 bases, with 15 bases separating them. The CDR3 nucleotides are TGTGCCAGCTCATCCGATCGGCTTTTATATGGCTACACCTTC. It encodes CASSSDRLLYGYTF.

V gene TRBV6-5 combines with J gene TRBJ1-2; D unresolved. Trimming removed 4 bases from V and 2 bases from J, with 8 bases in between. This CDR3 comprises 13 residues. Germline values: CDR1 MNHEY, CDR2 SVGAGI. CDR3 DNA sequence: TGTGCCAGCAGTTCAGGAGGGAACTATGGCTACACCTTC. It codes for CASSSGGNYGYTF.

The chain carries TRBV2 and TRBJ1-4; 10 nucleotides agree with TRBD1. Trimming removed 6 bases from V and 0 bases from J; junction bases left unmatched: 10. This CDR3 has 18 amino acids. Germline-derived CDR1 and CDR2 are SNHLY and FYNNEI. The CDR3 region has the DNA TGTGCCAGCAGACTCGACAGGGGGCCCCAGTCAACTAATGAAAAACTGTTTTTT. It is translated as CASRLDRGPQSTNEKLFF.

The V gene is TRBV7-7, the J gene TRBJ2-3; D could derive from TRBD1 or TRBD2 (5 bases each). V was shortened by 1 base and J by 3 bases, with 8 bases between the two germline ends. Looked up from germline, CDR1 is SSHAT and CDR2 is FNYEAQ (reference sequence). This CDR3 spans 14 amino acids. The CDR3 nucleotides read TGTGCCAGCAGCTTAGGGGGACCGACAGATACGCAGTATTTT. Encoded protein: CASSLGGPTDTQYF. The full variable domain, its missing parts supplied by reference TRBV7-7 and TRBJ2-3, is GAGVSQSPRYKVTKRGQDVTLRCDPISSHATLYWYQQALGQGPEFLTYFNYEAQPDKSGLPSDRFSAERPEGSISTLTIQRTEQRDSAMYRCASSLGGPTDTQYFGPGTRLTVL.

The rearrangement links TRBV3-1 (or the pseudogene TRBV3-2) to TRBJ1-1; perhaps TRBD1 as D (5 bases). Trimming removed 4 bases at V and 5 bases at J, with 17 bases between. CDR1 is LGHDT, CDR2 YNNKEL, per germline (reference sequence). The length of the CDR3 is 15 residues. CDR3 protein: CASSPTFLGGTEAFF. CDR3 coding DNA: TGTGCCAGCAGCCCTACCTTCTTGGGGGGAACTGAAGCTTTCTTT.

The chain employs TRBV28 and TRBJ1-3; D is undetermined. Germline loops: CDR1 MDHEN, CDR2 SYDVKM. V dropped 4 bases and J dropped 0 bases, with 13 bases sitting between them. The CDR3 covers 16 residues. The CDR3 DNA reads as TGTGCCAGCAGTTCGCCCTTTCTGGGCTCTGGAAACACCATATATTTT. It codes for CASSSPFLGSGNTIYF. Complete variable domain (other parts from reference TRBV28 and TRBJ1-3): DVKVTQSSRYLVKRTGEKVFLECVQDMDHENMFWYRQDPGLGLRLIYFSYDVKMKEKGDIPEGYSVSREKKERFSLILESASTNQTSMYLCASSSPFLGSGNTIYFGEGSWLTVV.

The CDR3 reads CASSPQSRGQTEAFF. DNA of the CDR3: TGTGCCAGCAGCCCCCAGAGCAGGGGGCAAACTGAAGCTTTCTTT. This rearrangement joins TRBV16 to TRBJ1-1; TRBD1 agrees at 8 bases. The J segment lost 5 bases and the V segment lost 4 bases, leaving 9 bases of the junction unmatched. This CDR3 contains 15 residues. Germline-derived CDR1 and CDR2 are KGHSY and FQNENV.

The CDR3 nucleotides read TGCGCCAGCAGCCAAGGTATCTCGCGGGGCAGAGCCAAAAACATTCAGTACTTC. Translated: CASSQGISRGRAKNIQYF. The chain has TRBV4-1 and TRBJ2-4; D perhaps matches TRBD2 (6 bases). Germline lookup yields CDR1 MGHRA and CDR2 YSYEKL. Deletions cut 1 base from V and 0 bases from J, with 16 bases between. This CDR3 has 18 residues.

J is TRBJ1-4 and V is TRBV7-3, with a weak D call TRBD1 (6 bases). The CDR3 length is 15 residues. The V gene's germline CDR1 is SGHTA and CDR2 FQGTGA. The V gene lost 0 bases and the J gene lost 5 bases, with 10 bases spanning the gap. Here the CDR3 reads CASSLTAGVNEKLFF. In DNA form, the CDR3 reads TGTGCCAGCAGCTTAACGGCAGGGGTGAATGAAAAACTGTTTTTT.

This chain uses TRBV28 with TRBJ1-5; 7 bases agree with TRBD1. The CDR3 contains 14 residues. J was trimmed by 7 bases and V by 8 bases; bases with no gene match: 11. Germline V gene lookup returns CDR1 MDHEN and CDR2 SYDVKM. In DNA, the CDR3 is TGTGCCAGCCTAGGACAGGTAACTGGGCAGCCCCAGCATTTT. Its translation is CASLGQVTGQPQHF. Complete variable domain (other parts from reference TRBV28 and TRBJ1-5): DVKVTQSSRYLVKRTGEKVFLECVQDMDHENMFWYRQDPGLGLRLIYFSYDVKMKEKGDIPEGYSVSREKKERFSLILESASTNQTSMYLCASLGQVTGQPQHFGDGTRLSIL.

The CDR3: CASSGQDNQPQHF. In nucleotides, the CDR3 is TGTGCCAGCAGCGGGCAGGATAATCAGCCCCAGCATTTT. The V call is TRBV12-3 or TRBV12-4, the J call TRBJ1-5; D unresolved. V gave up 6 bases and J gave up 4 bases, with 10 bases separating them. The CDR3 covers 13 residues.

The chain uses TRBV30 and TRBJ1-2, with D maybe TRBD1 (5 bases). Germline V gives CDR1 GTSNPN, CDR2 SVGIG (reference sequence). V gave up 4 bases and J gave up 8 bases, with 14 bases separating them. This CDR3 contains 12 residues. The CDR3 is CAWIVQGGGYTF. DNA of the CDR3: TGTGCCTGGATCGTCCAGGGCGGGGGCTACACCTTC.

This chain joins TRBV6-5 and TRBJ1-3; D may be TRBD1 (6 bases). The ends were cut back, 4 bases at V and 5 bases at J, with 15 bases in the middle. Germline assignment: CDR1 MNHEY and CDR2 SVGAGI. The CDR3 totals 15 residues. The CDR3, as DNA: TGTGCCAGCAGTTTGATGCCGGACAGAAGAAACACCATATATTTT. Protein sequence: CASSLMPDRRNTIYF.

By share of the sample, this clone is medium-sized. This rearrangement joins TRBV6-5 to TRBJ2-7; D may match TRBD1 or TRBD2 (5 bases each). CDR1 and CDR2 from the germline V gene are MNHEY and SVGAGI. This CDR3 has 13 residues. With 6 bases removed from V and 3 bases from J, the gap between germline ends came to 12 bases. This chain's CDR3 is CASSHRDGYEQYF. In DNA form, the CDR3 reads TGTGCCAGCAGCCACCGGGACGGCTACGAGCAGTACTTC.

This clone was counted a few times. The same CDR3 is also encoded by other DNA sequences in this sample. The J gene is TRBJ1-1, the V gene TRBV5-1, with D hard to call. The CDR3 loop spans 11 amino acids. Germline V gene sequence: CDR1 SGHRS, CDR2 YFSETQ. V gave up 7 bases and J gave up 2 bases, with 6 bases separating them. The CDR3 here is CASVTNTEAFF. The CDR3 DNA sequence: TGCGCCAGCGTCACAAACACTGAAGCTTTCTTT.

The CDR3 DNA reads as TGTGCCAGCAGCGTAGCTGGGACCTCTGGAAACACCATATATTTT. Its protein product is CASSVAGTSGNTIYF. This rearrangement joins TRBV9 to TRBJ1-3, with D possibly TRBD1 on 5 matching bases. Germline V lookup: CDR1 SGDLS, CDR2 YYNGEE. Trimming stripped 0 bases from V and 0 bases from J, with 7 bases between. The CDR3 covers 15 residues.

The V and J genes are TRBV5-1 and TRBJ2-3, with 12 nucleotides matching TRBD2. The CDR3 has 17 residues. The ends lost 0 bases at V and 2 bases at J; junction bases unmatched: 4. CDR1 is SGHRS and CDR2 is YFSETQ in the germline V gene. CDR3 DNA: TGCGCCAGCAGCTTGGGCACTAGCGGGAGGCTCACAGATACGCAGTATTTT. Residues: CASSLGTSGRLTDTQYF.

The chain uses TRBV19 and TRBJ1-5; no firm D call. This CDR3 spans 13 amino acids. The germline V gene encodes CDR1 LNHDA and CDR2 SQIVND (reference sequence). V lost 5 bases and J lost 0, with 5 bases in between. The CDR3: CASSQNSNQPQHF. The CDR3 bases are TGTGCCAGTAGTCAGAATAGCAATCAGCCCCAGCATTTT.

This chain links TRBV2 with TRBJ2-2; D could derive from TRBD1 or TRBD2 (5 bases each). V was shortened by 5 bases and J by 5 bases, with 12 bases between the two germline ends. From germline, CDR1 is SNHLY and CDR2 FYNNEI. The CDR3 is made up of 14 amino acids. The chain's CDR3 is CASSPGTRTGELFF. In nucleotides, the CDR3 is TGTGCCAGCAGTCCCGGGACGCGGACCGGGGAGCTGTTTTTT. Drawing the rest from reference TRBV2 and TRBJ2-2, the complete variable domain is EPEVTQTPSHQVTQMGQEVILRCVPISNHLYFYWYRQILGQKVEFLVSFYNNEISEKSEIFDDQFSVERPDGSNFTLKIRSTKLEDSAMYFCASSPGTRTGELFFGEGSRLTVL.

This chain uses TRBV7-3 with TRBJ2-7; D not certain. V was clipped by 5 bases and J by 3 bases, with 5 bases between them. The length of the CDR3 is 11 residues. The germline CDR1 and CDR2 sequences are SGHTA and FQGTGA. The chain's CDR3 is CASSPGYEQYF. The CDR3 DNA is TGTGCCAGCAGCCCCGGCTACGAGCAGTACTTC.

The chain couples TRBV27 to TRBJ2-1; maybe TRBD1 (7 bases). The germline CDR1 and CDR2 sequences are MNHEY and SMNVEV (reference sequence). V shed 6 bases and J shed 2 bases, with 14 bases lying between them. The CDR3 is 15 amino acids. The CDR3 reads CASRQEGATYNEQFF. In DNA form, the CDR3 reads TGTGCCAGCAGGCAGGAGGGGGCAACCTACAATGAGCAGTTCTTC.

This chain joins TRBV6-2 or TRBV6-3 and TRBJ1-4; 7 nucleotides agree with TRBD1. CDR1 is MNHEY and CDR2 is SVGEGT in the germline V gene. The CDR3 contains 13 residues. V was clipped by 2 bases and J by 8 bases; unmatched bases: 2. CDR3 protein: CASSYQGGEKLFF. The CDR3 DNA is TGTGCCAGCAGTTACCAGGGGGGCGAAAAACTGTTTTTT.

The V gene is TRBV3-1 (or the pseudogene TRBV3-2), the J gene TRBJ2-6; 11 positions match TRBD1. Germline-derived CDR1 and CDR2 are LGHDT and YNNKEL (reference sequence). The CDR3 covers 18 residues. V lost 7 bases and J lost 4; bases outside the gene matches: 12. CDR3 nucleotides: TGTGCCAGCATAACCGGGACAGGGGGTCTGGGAGGGGCCAACGTCCTGACTTTC. It translates to CASITGTGGLGGANVLTF.

The rearrangement uses TRBV10-1 and TRBJ2-1; D gene ambiguous. Per germline, CDR1 WNHNN and CDR2 SYGVQD (reference sequence). Trimming shortened V by 2 bases and J by 8 bases, and 10 bases separated the two germline ends. This CDR3 is built from 13 residues. The CDR3 DNA follows: TGCGCCAGCAGTGAGAGTAGTAGGTATGAGCAGTTCTTC. It translates to CASSESSRYEQFF.

J is TRBJ2-1 and V is TRBV2, with D unresolved. The CDR3 runs 14 residues. CDR1 and CDR2 (germline): SNHLY, FYNNEI. V lost 6 bases and J 1 base, leaving 10 bases between the germline ends. The CDR3 is CASRMAISYNEQFF. As DNA, the CDR3 is TGTGCCAGCAGGATGGCCATTTCCTACAATGAGCAGTTCTTC.

With respect to this clone: This CDR3 is also generated by other DNA sequences in the sample. The chain recombines TRBV5-1 with TRBJ2-3; 11 bases agree with TRBD2. The germline V gene has CDR1 SGHRS and CDR2 YFSETQ. The CDR3 length is 16 residues. The junction had 4 bases not matched to a gene; V was cut back by 4 bases and J by 0 bases. For the CDR3, the DNA is TGCGCCAGCAGCCTAGGGACTAGCGGTAGCACAGATACGCAGTATTTT. It is translated as CASSLGTSGSTDTQYF.

The chain joins TRBV7-2 to TRBJ1-3; D is uncertain. The germline gives CDR1 SGHTA, CDR2 FQGNSA. V gave up 5 bases and J gave up 0 bases, with 11 bases separating them. The CDR3 length is 15 residues. The DNA of the CDR3 is TGTGCCAGCAGCCAACAGTTGATCTCTGGAAACACCATATATTTT. Its protein product is CASSQQLISGNTIYF.

The V gene is TRBV6-2 or TRBV6-3, the J gene TRBJ2-4, with 9 bases that match TRBD1. The ends lost 4 bases at V and 7 bases at J; junction bases unmatched: 5. This CDR3 region has 14 residues. Germline V gene sequence: CDR1 MNHEY, CDR2 SVGEGT. This CDR3 reads CASSSHGTGNIQYF. DNA of the CDR3: TGTGCCAGCAGTTCTCACGGGACAGGGAACATTCAGTACTTC.

This clone is a singleton in its sample. The rearrangement uses TRBV7-3 and TRBJ2-7, with D perhaps assigned TRBD1 or TRBD2 (5 bases each). The V end was cut by 4 bases, the J end by 6 bases, with 16 bases between. Germline lookup yields CDR1 SGHTA and CDR2 FQGTGA. The length of the CDR3 is 14 residues. The CDR3 DNA follows: TGTGCCAGCAGCTCCAACTCTCGGGACGGCGAGCAGTACTTC. Protein: CASSSNSRDGEQYF.

The genes are TRBV11-3 and TRBJ2-2, with 7 bases matching TRBD1. CDR3 length equals 14 residues. Looked up from germline, CDR1 is SGHNT and CDR2 is YENEEA. V was pared by 1 base and J by 6 bases, with 2 bases of the junction left unmatched. The CDR3 nucleotides read TGTGCCAGCAGCTTAGGCACAGGGGCCGGGGAGCTGTTTTTT. Its translation: CASSLGTGAGELFF.